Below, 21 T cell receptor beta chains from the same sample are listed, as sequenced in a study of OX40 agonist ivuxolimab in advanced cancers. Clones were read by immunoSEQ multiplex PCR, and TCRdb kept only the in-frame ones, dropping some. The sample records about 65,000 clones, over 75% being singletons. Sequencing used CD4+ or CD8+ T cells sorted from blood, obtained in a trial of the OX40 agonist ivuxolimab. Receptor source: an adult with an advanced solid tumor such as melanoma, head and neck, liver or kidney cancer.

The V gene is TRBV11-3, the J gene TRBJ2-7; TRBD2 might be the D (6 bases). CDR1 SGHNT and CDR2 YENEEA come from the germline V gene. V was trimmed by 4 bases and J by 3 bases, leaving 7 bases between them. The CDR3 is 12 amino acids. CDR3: CASSSGGYEQYF. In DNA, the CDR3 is TGTGCCAGCAGCTCCGGGGGCTACGAGCAGTACTTC.

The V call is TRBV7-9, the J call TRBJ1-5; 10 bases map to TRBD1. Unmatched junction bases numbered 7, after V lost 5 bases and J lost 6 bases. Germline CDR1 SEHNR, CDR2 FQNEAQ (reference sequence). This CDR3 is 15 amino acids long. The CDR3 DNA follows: TGTGCCAGCAGCCCCGGGACAGGGGCCGGTCAGCCCCAGCATTTT. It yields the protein CASSPGTGAGQPQHF.

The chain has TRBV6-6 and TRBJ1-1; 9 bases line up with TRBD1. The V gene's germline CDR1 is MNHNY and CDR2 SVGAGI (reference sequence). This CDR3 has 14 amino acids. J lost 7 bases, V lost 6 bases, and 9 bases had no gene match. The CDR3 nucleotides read TGTGCCAGCAGGGACACAGGGGGCGCGGATGAAGCTTTCTTT. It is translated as CASRDTGGADEAFF.

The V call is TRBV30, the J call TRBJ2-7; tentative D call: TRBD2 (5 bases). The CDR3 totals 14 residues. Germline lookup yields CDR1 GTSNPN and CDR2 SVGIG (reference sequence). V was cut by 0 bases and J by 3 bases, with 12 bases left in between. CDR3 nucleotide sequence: TGTGCCTGGAGTGTACGACGGGGATACTACGAGCAGTACTTC. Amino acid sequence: CAWSVRRGYYEQYF.

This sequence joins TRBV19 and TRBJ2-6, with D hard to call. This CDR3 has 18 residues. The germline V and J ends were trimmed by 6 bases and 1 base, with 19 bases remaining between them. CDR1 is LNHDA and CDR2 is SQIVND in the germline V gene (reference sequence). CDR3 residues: CASRPGRTFLSGANVLTF. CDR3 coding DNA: TGTGCCAGTAGACCCGGACGGACCTTTTTGTCTGGGGCCAACGTCCTGACTTTC.

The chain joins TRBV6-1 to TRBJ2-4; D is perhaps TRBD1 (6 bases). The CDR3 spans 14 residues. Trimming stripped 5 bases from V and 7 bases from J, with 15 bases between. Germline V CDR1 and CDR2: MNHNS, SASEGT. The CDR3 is CASSRGTQGNIQYF. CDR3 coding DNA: TGTGCCAGCAGTAGAGGGACCCAGGGGAACATTCAGTACTTC.

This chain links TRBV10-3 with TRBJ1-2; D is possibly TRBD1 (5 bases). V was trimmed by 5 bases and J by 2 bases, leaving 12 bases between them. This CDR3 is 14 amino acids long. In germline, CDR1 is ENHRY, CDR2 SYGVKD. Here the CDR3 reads CAISTGSTNYGYTF. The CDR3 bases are TGTGCCATCAGTACAGGATCAACCAACTATGGCTACACCTTC.

The CDR3 loop reads CASSLGGGNNSPLHF. The CDR3 DNA is TGTGCCAGCAGCTTGGGCGGGGGAAATAATTCACCCCTCCACTTT. The chain couples TRBV5-4 to TRBJ1-6; TRBD1 might be the D (5 bases). Germline V gives CDR1 SGHNT, CDR2 YYREEE (reference sequence). Trimming removed 0 bases from V and 5 bases from J, with 9 bases in between. The CDR3 sequence is 15 residues long.

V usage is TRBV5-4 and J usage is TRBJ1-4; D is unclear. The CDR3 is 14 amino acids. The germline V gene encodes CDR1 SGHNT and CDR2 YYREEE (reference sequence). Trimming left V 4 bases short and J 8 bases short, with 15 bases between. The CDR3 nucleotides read TGTGCCAGCAGCCCACAAACAAACCCCGAAAAACTGTTTTTT. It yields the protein CASSPQTNPEKLFF.

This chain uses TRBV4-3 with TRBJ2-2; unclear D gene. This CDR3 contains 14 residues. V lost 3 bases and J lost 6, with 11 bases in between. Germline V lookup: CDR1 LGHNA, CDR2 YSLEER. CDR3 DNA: TGCGCCAGCAGCCAGGAGACCCTCCCCGGGGAGCTGTTTTTT. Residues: CASSQETLPGELFF.

CDR3 in amino acids: CASSIQGGPYEQYF. The CDR3 nucleotides are TGTGCCAGCAGTATACAGGGAGGGCCCTACGAGCAGTACTTC. The chain recombines TRBV6-5 with TRBJ2-7; tentative D call: TRBD2 (7 bases). Germline assignment: CDR1 MNHEY and CDR2 SVGAGI. Trimming pared 5 bases from V and 2 bases from J, leaving 13 bases between. CDR3 length: 14 residues.

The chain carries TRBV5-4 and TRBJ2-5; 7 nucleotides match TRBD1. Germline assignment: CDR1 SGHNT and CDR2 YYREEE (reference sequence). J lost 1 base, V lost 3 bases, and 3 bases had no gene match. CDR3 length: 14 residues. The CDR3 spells CASSSQGIQETQYF. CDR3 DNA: TGTGCCAGCAGCTCACAGGGGATCCAAGAGACCCAGTACTTC.

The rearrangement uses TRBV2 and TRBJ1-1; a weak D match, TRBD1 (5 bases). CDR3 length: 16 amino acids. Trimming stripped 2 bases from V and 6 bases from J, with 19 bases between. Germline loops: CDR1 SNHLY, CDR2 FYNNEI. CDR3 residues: CASSERGSIGSAEAFF. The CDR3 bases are TGTGCCAGCAGTGAAAGGGGCAGTATTGGCTCTGCTGAAGCTTTCTTT.

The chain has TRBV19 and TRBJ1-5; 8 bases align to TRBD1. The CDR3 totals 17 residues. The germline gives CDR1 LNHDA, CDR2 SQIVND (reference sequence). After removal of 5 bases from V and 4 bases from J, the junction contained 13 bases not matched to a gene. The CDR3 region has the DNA TGTGCCAGTAGTCCGGGACAGGTACACCGTGGGAATCAGCCCCAGCATTTT. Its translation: CASSPGQVHRGNQPQHF.

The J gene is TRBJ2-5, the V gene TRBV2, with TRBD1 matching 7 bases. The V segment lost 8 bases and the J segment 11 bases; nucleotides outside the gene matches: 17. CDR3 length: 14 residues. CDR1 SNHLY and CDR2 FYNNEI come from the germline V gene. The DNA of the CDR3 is TGTGCCAGCGGGGCGGACAGGACCCTAGGGGAGCAGTACTTC. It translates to CASGADRTLGEQYF.

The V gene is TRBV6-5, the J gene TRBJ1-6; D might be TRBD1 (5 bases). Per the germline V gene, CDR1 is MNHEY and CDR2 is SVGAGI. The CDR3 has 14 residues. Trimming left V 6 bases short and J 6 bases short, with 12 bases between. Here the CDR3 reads CASRGTAFNSPLHF. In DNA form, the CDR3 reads TGTGCCAGCAGGGGGACTGCATTTAATTCACCCCTCCACTTT.

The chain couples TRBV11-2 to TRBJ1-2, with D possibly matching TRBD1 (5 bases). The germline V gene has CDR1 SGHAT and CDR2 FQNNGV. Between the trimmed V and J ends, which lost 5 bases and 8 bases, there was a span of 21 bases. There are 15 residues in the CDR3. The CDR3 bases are TGTGCCAGCAGCCAAGTCGGGGGACTCCTAGGGGGCTACACCTTC. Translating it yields CASSQVGGLLGGYTF.

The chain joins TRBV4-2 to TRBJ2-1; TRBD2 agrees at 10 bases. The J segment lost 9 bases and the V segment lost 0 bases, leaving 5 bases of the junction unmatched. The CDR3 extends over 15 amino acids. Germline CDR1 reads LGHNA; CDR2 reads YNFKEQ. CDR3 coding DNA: TGTGCCAGCAGCCAAGACAGCGGGGGGGCGGTTGAGCAGTTCTTC. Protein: CASSQDSGGAVEQFF.

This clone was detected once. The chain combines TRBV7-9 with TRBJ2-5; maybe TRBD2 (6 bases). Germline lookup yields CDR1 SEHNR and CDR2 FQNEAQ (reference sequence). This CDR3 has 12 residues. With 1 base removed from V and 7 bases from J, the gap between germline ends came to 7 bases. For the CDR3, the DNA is TGTGCCAGCAGCTTAGGAGCGGGGACCCAGTACTTC. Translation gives CASSLGAGTQYF.

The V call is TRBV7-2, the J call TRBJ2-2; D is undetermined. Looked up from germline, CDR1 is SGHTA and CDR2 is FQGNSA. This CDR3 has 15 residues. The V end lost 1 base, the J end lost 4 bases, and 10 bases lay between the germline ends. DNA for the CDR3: TGTGCCAGCAGCTTAGAACCGGTCGGCACCGGGGAGCTGTTTTTT. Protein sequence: CASSLEPVGTGELFF.

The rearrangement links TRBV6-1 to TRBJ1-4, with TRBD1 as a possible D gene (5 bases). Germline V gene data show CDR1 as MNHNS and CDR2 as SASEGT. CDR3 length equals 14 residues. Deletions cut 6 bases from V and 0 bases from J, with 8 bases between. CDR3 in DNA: TGTGCCAGCAGCAAGGGGTCAACTAATGAAAAACTGTTTTTT. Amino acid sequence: CASSKGSTNEKLFF.